These 28 T cell receptor beta chains share one sample of origin, sequenced in a study of blood T cells in healthy people across ages. Using a J-beta primer mix together with a sample-barcoded 5' primer, a second PCR was run for roughly 6 to 12 cycles. Each CDR3 protein gets one entry after TCRdb re-called the 5' RACE reads with MiXCR. The repertoire holds about 1.8 million distinct CDR3 sequences, with just under 50% as singletons. Sample: blood. The receptors were gathered from a woman aged 40 to 55 in good health.

The chain carries TRBV18 and TRBJ2-7; D is ambiguous. Germline CDR1 KGHSH, CDR2 LQKENI. CDR3 length equals 12 residues. Trimming took off 0 bases at V and 6 bases at J, with 6 bases between the two ends. Written as DNA, the CDR3 is TGTGCCAGCTCACCACCCACAGCCGAGCAGTACTTC. Amino acids: CASSPPTAEQYF.

The V call is TRBV29-1, the J call TRBJ2-2, with D tentatively TRBD2 (6 bases). Germline lookup yields CDR1 SQVTM and CDR2 ANQGSEA. The CDR3 runs to 13 residues. V gave up 6 bases and J gave up 4 bases, with 12 bases separating them. CDR3 nucleotide sequence: TGCAGCGTCGGGAGAGTGGCCACCGGGGAGCTGTTTTTT. It encodes CSVGRVATGELFF.

To note about this clonotype: A junction boundary mismatches the germline segment, possibly from a read error. V is TRBV5-1 and J is TRBJ2-1; D perhaps matches TRBD1 (6 bases). Germline V gene lookup returns CDR1 SGHRS and CDR2 YFSETQ. The CDR3 is made up of 16 amino acids. This chain's CDR3 is CASSLVGQVSYNEQSF. Written as DNA, the CDR3 is TGCGCCAGCAGCTTGGTGGGACAAGTCTCCTACAATGAGCAGTCCTTC. Looking up the rest from reference TRBV5-1 and TRBJ2-1 gives the full variable domain: KAGVTQTPRYLIKTRGQQVTLSCSPISGHRSVSWYQQTPGQGLQFLFEYFSETQRNKGNFPGRFSGRQFSNSRSEMNVSTLELGDSALYLCASSLVGQVSYNEQSFGPGTRLTVL.

The V call is TRBV5-1, the J call TRBJ2-7, with D possibly matching TRBD2 (6 bases). The DNA end favors TRBJ2-5, so the J call may be wrong. The CDR3 is made up of 14 amino acids. The germline gives CDR1 SGHRS, CDR2 YFSETQ. The CDR3 loop is CASSLAEAGQTQYF. As DNA, the CDR3 is TGCGCCAGCAGCTTGGCCGAGGCGGGGCAGACCCAGTACTTC.

This clonotype came up once. The junction and the germline gene differ at one end; a read error may be behind it. The rearrangement links TRBV7-2 to TRBJ2-5, with D possibly TRBD1 on 6 matching bases. The CDR3 is 13 residues long. Germline CDR1 reads SGHTA; CDR2 reads FQGNSA. The CDR3 nucleotides read TGTGCCAGCAGCACAACAGGGTACTGCGAGCAGTACTTT. Its protein is CASSTTGYCEQYF.

J is TRBJ2-7 and V is TRBV11-2; D is ambiguous. The J call may be mistaken, given a closer DNA end match to TRBJ2-5. The germline V gene encodes CDR1 SGHAT and CDR2 FQNNGV. The CDR3 is made up of 13 amino acids. The CDR3: CASSGEQQETQYF. CDR3 DNA sequence: TGTGCCAGCAGCGGAGAACAGCAAGAGACCCAGTACTTC.

The chain links TRBV14 to TRBJ1-6, with TRBD1 identical over 7 bases. The V gene's germline CDR1 is SGHDN and CDR2 FVKESK. Trimming cost V 3 bases and J 7 bases; bases outside gene matches: 6. CDR3 length: 15 amino acids. The CDR3 sequence: CASSQNRGINSPLHF. In DNA, the CDR3 is TGTGCCAGCAGCCAGAACAGGGGTATAAATTCACCCCTCCACTTT. Using reference TRBV14 and TRBJ1-6 for the parts outside the CDR3, the full variable domain is EAGVTQFPSHSVIEKGQTVTLRCDPISGHDNLYWYRRVMGKEIKFLLHFVKESKQDESGMPNNRFLAERTGGTYSTLKVQPAELEDSGVYFCASSQNRGINSPLHFGNGTRLTVT.

The rearrangement links TRBV12-3 or TRBV12-4 to TRBJ2-5, with D possibly TRBD1 on 6 matching bases. V lost 7 bases and J lost 4, with 22 bases in between. The CDR3 is 16 amino acids. CDR3 region: CASTNSRGRGSETQYF. Written as DNA, the CDR3 is TGTGCCAGCACTAACAGCCGGGGCAGGGGATCAGAGACCCAGTACTTC.

The chain links TRBV7-2 to TRBJ2-1, with D tentatively TRBD2 (6 bases). CDR3 length: 14 residues. Germline CDR1 and CDR2: SGHTA and FQGNSA. Trimming took off 1 base at V and 10 bases at J, with 14 bases between the two ends. CDR3: CASSLGRGEPEQFF. The CDR3 region has the DNA TGTGCCAGCAGCTTAGGGAGGGGAGAGCCAGAGCAGTTCTTC.

This chain links TRBV9 with TRBJ2-5, with a tentative D call TRBD1 (6 bases). The CDR3 sequence is 16 residues long. V gave up 3 bases and J gave up 2 bases, with 17 bases separating them. Per germline, CDR1 SGDLS and CDR2 YYNGEE. The CDR3 here is CASSEVTGFSQETQYF. Written as DNA, the CDR3 is TGTGCCAGCAGCGAGGTGACAGGCTTCTCACAAGAGACCCAGTACTTC.

Concerning this clonotype: At one of its ends the junction is not consistent with the germline gene, which may arise from a read error. The V gene is TRBV7-2, the J gene TRBJ1-2; no clear D. The germline V gene encodes CDR1 SGHTA and CDR2 FQGNSA. The CDR3 has 13 residues. DNA for the CDR3: TGTGCCAGCAGTTCGGAGGGTAACTGTGGCTACACCTTC. It encodes CASSSEGNCGYTF. Full variable domain (missing parts from reference TRBV7-2 and TRBJ1-2): GAGVSQSPSNKVTEKGKDVELRCDPISGHTALYWYRQSLGQGLEFLIYFQGNSAPDKSGLPSDRFSAERTGGSVSTLTIQRTQQEDSAVYLCASSSEGNCGYTFGSGTRLTVV.

Turning to this clonotype: The CDR3 end shows no conserved phenylalanine or tryptophan, and so a read error is likely. The rearrangement links TRBV27 to TRBJ2-1, with TRBD2 matching over 9 bases. V gave up 0 bases and J gave up 9 bases; unmatched junction bases: 12. CDR3 length equals 17 residues. Per the germline V gene, CDR1 is MNHEY and CDR2 is SMNVEV (reference sequence). The CDR3 spells CASSLSTLAGSMFEQFL. The CDR3 nucleotides are TGTGCCAGCAGTTTATCTACCCTAGCGGGGTCTATGTTTGAGCAGTTCTTA.

The J gene is TRBJ1-2, the V gene TRBV29-1; D uncertain. This CDR3 spans 13 amino acids. Trimming took off 4 bases at V and 0 bases at J, with 9 bases between the two ends. Germline lookup yields CDR1 SQVTM and CDR2 ANQGSEA. CDR3 in amino acids: CSVVGSSNYGYTF. As DNA, the CDR3 is TGCAGCGTTGTCGGCAGTTCTAACTATGGCTACACCTTC.

As DNA, the CDR3 is TGCAGTGCTTGTGGGACTAGCTACAATGAGCAGTTCTTC. It encodes CSACGTSYNEQFF. The V and J genes are TRBV20-1 and TRBJ2-1; 8 nucleotides align to TRBD2. The germline V gene encodes CDR1 DFQATT and CDR2 SNEGSKA (reference sequence). This CDR3 comprises 13 residues. V lost 5 bases and J lost 3; bases outside the gene matches: 3.

The chain employs TRBV4-1 and TRBJ1-2; possibly TRBD1 for D (5 bases). Trimming took off 1 base at V and 0 bases at J, with 12 bases between the two ends. The CDR3 has 16 amino acids. Germline V gene sequence: CDR1 MGHRA, CDR2 YSYEKL. For the CDR3, the DNA is TGCGCCAGCAGCCAAGGGCAGGGTCGAGCTAACTATGGCTACACCTTC. It translates to CASSQGQGRANYGYTF.

The gene calls are TRBV5-1 and TRBJ2-5, with D possibly being TRBD2 (6 bases). CDR3 length equals 14 residues. Trimming cost V 0 bases and J 4 bases, with 10 bases left between them. Germline assignment: CDR1 SGHRS and CDR2 YFSETQ. The CDR3 loop reads CASSLGKGGETQYF. The CDR3 DNA sequence: TGCGCCAGCAGCTTGGGGAAGGGAGGAGAGACCCAGTACTTC.

The chain joins TRBV4-2 to TRBJ2-5, with D maybe TRBD1 (5 bases). Germline loops: CDR1 LGHNA, CDR2 YNFKEQ. The CDR3 has 14 residues. V lost 1 base to trimming and J lost 2 bases, with 8 bases between them. CDR3 in amino acids: CASSQGRQQETQYF. The CDR3 region has the DNA TGTGCCAGCAGCCAAGGACGACAGCAAGAGACCCAGTACTTC.

The chain recombines TRBV21-1 with TRBJ2-1; whether TRBD2, the table's D call, matches the DNA was not checked. TRBV21-1 is an annotated pseudogene. This CDR3 is 16 amino acids long. This CDR3 is CASSKEHPWRTAQKFF. DNA for the CDR3: TGTGCCAGCAGCAAAGAACACCCGTGGAGGACGGCTCAAAAGTTCTTC.

In the case of this clonotype: A read error may explain this, as a much larger clone is one base away. The rearrangement joins TRBV29-1 to TRBJ2-1; possibly TRBD1 for D (6 bases). CDR1 and CDR2 from the germline V gene are SQVTM and ANQGSEA. Trimming removed 4 bases from V and 8 bases from J, with 15 bases in between. There are 13 residues in the CDR3. CDR3 in amino acids: CSVGGGLSDEQFF. The CDR3 coding sequence is TGCAGCGTTGGAGGGGGTTTGAGCGATGAGCAGTTCTTC.

V usage is TRBV27 and J usage is TRBJ2-3, with D possibly matching TRBD2 (5 bases). Germline values: CDR1 MNHEY, CDR2 SMNVEV (reference sequence). Trimming removed 5 bases from V and 5 bases from J, with 17 bases in between. The CDR3 totals 15 residues. Here the CDR3 reads CASSLMGGPLDTQYF. CDR3 nucleotide sequence: TGTGCCAGCAGTCTCATGGGCGGGCCTTTAGATACGCAGTATTTT.

This clonotype has just one count. The V gene is TRBV20-1, the J gene TRBJ2-1; possibly TRBD1 for D (5 bases). The CDR3 runs 13 residues. Germline CDR1 DFQATT, CDR2 SNEGSKA (reference sequence). The V and J ends lost 6 bases and 4 bases respectively, with 13 bases between them. The CDR3 DNA reads as TGCAGTGCCCCGGACACCCTATACAATGAGCAGTTCTTC. Amino acid sequence: CSAPDTLYNEQFF.

This clonotype has just a few counts. V gene TRBV11-2 combines with J gene TRBJ2-1; TRBD2 matches 9 bases. In germline, CDR1 is SGHAT, CDR2 FQNNGV. Germline trimming cut 4 bases from V and 3 bases from J; bases unmatched to any gene: 7. CDR3 size: 16 residues. The CDR3 loop is CASSSLRGGLYNEQFF. The DNA for the CDR3 is TGTGCCAGCAGCTCGTTGCGGGGGGGCCTCTACAATGAGCAGTTCTTC.

This clonotype has more than one count but fewer than ten. The chain has TRBV4-1 and TRBJ2-1; the D gene could be TRBD1 or TRBD2 (5 bases each). Germline loops: CDR1 MGHRA, CDR2 YSYEKL. Trimming removed 2 bases at V and 4 bases at J, with 12 bases between. This CDR3 spans 15 amino acids. For the CDR3, the DNA is TGCGCCAGCAGCCAACCCGGGACGGCATACAATGAGCAGTTCTTC. Its protein is CASSQPGTAYNEQFF.

The DNA for the CDR3 is TGCAGTGCTCCAACCAATACAGGGGGCTGGGTCAATCAGCCCCAGCATTTT. Translating it yields CSAPTNTGGWVNQPQHF. The chain combines TRBV20-1 with TRBJ1-5; TRBD1 agrees at 9 bases. Looked up from germline, CDR1 is DFQATT and CDR2 is SNEGSKA (reference sequence). CDR3 length equals 17 residues. V lost 5 bases, J lost 3 bases, and 14 bases stayed unmatched.

The chain joins TRBV7-9 to TRBJ1-6, with no clear D. The V gene lost 6 bases and the J gene lost 7 bases, with 10 bases spanning the gap. The CDR3 contains 13 residues. Germline V gene lookup returns CDR1 SEHNR and CDR2 FQNEAQ (reference sequence). CDR3 sequence (DNA): TGTGCCAGCAGACACGACCAGAATTCACCCCTCCACTTT. Its protein product is CASRHDQNSPLHF.

The chain is built from TRBV20-1 and TRBJ2-3; 10 bases line up with TRBD2. Germline V CDR1 and CDR2: DFQATT, SNEGSKA (reference sequence). This CDR3 is 16 amino acids long. V gave up 4 bases and J gave up 5 bases; unmatched junction bases: 12. The CDR3 sequence is CSATAAGGRRGDTQYF. CDR3 coding DNA: TGCAGTGCTACCGCAGCGGGGGGGCGCAGGGGAGATACGCAGTATTTT.

This chain connects TRBV10-3 to TRBJ1-6; TRBD1 is a possible D gene (5 bases). Germline assignment: CDR1 ENHRY and CDR2 SYGVKD. CDR3 size: 11 residues. V was pared by 10 bases and J by 7 bases, with 8 bases between. In nucleotides, the CDR3 is TGTGCCAGCGGGGGGAATTCACCCCTCCACTTT. This sequence encodes CASGGNSPLHF.

This chain links TRBV2 with TRBJ2-5, with a possible D match to TRBD1 (6 bases). CDR3 length equals 14 residues. Trimming shortened V by 8 bases and J by 5 bases, and 18 bases separated the two germline ends. Germline V gene lookup returns CDR1 SNHLY and CDR2 FYNNEI. Here the CDR3 DNA reads TGTGCCAGCCTGGGGGCGCTCACGGGTGAGACCCAGTACTTC. This gives the protein CASLGALTGETQYF. The variable domain in full, completed from reference TRBV2 and TRBJ2-5, reads EPEVTQTPSHQVTQMGQEVILRCVPISNHLYFYWYRQILGQKVEFLVSFYNNEISEKSEIFDDQFSVERPDGSNFTLKIRSTKLEDSAMYFCASLGALTGETQYFGPGTRLLVL.